This paragraph reports one TCR beta chain. Other DNA sequences of this sample code for an identical CDR3. This sample was included in a study of OX40 agonist ivuxolimab in advanced cancers. The CDR3 contains 14 residues. The ends were cut back, 5 bases at V and 3 bases at J, with 11 bases in the middle. From germline, CDR1 is SGHTA and CDR2 FQGNSA. Method: immunoSEQ multiplex PCR; TCRdb's copy keeps in-frame clones and lacks some. This sample has roughly 76,000 clones; 65% to 90% occur once, and the top ten carry less than 4%. The rearrangement links TRBV7-2 to TRBJ1-5; D ambiguous. The source of this sequence is an adult with an advanced solid tumor such as melanoma, head and neck, liver or kidney cancer. Sequencing used CD4+ or CD8+ T cells sorted from blood, obtained in a trial of the OX40 agonist ivuxolimab. The CDR3 region is CASSPFESNQPQHF. CDR3 DNA sequence: TGTGCCAGCAGCCCCTTTGAGTCCAATCAGCCCCAGCATTTT. Filled out from reference TRBV7-2 and TRBJ1-5, the complete variable domain reads GAGVSQSPSNKVTEKGKDVELRCDPISGHTALYWYRQSLGQGLEFLIYFQGNSAPDKSGLPSDRFSAERTGGSVSTLTIQRTQQEDSAVYLCASSPFESNQPQHFGDGTRLSIL.